The present entry profiles one T cell receptor (beta chain) with its context. Its antigen remains unidentified. Researchers ran the PCR with 60 Vbeta and 13 Jbeta primers. TCRdb keeps only in-frame clones here, not all; method: immunoSEQ multiplex PCR. The listing contains 100,000 to 150,000 clones. The sample comes from a study of cytomegalovirus exposure and HLA in healthy donors. Findings and limits, study-wide: On later analysis, the bulk of CMV-associated TCR beta chains appeared to be HLA-restricted. Among the CMV-associated chains, a few were confirmed in vitro as specific for CMV antigens. Clonal expansion was found to be greater in HLA-associated TCR beta chains than in equally common others in a later analysis. There were some V segments, including TRBV6-2 and TRBV6-3, excluded as indistinguishable.

Germline lookup yields CDR1 MGHRA and CDR2 YSYEKL. This CDR3 has 17 residues. Trimming took 1 base from V and 7 from J, leaving 20 bases between them. The receptor was isolated from a man aged 18 to 29 in good health and CMV-seronegative. Sequencing input: PBMCs. The V call is TRBV4-1, the J call TRBJ2-1, with a possible D match to TRBD2 (7 bases). CDR3 sequence: CASSQGSGTRGGNEQFF. CDR3 bases: TGCGCCAGCAGCCAAGGGTCGGGGACGAGGGGGGGGAATGAGCAGTTCTTC.